These 15 T cell receptor beta chains were sequenced from one sample in a study of blood T cell repertoires in COVID-19. TCRdb's table, derived via immunoSEQ multiplex PCR, lists solely in-frame clones and lacks some. The profile covers about 340,000 clones, with 80% to 90% appearing a single time and 4% to 5% taken by the ten largest. Sequences were obtained from PBMCs or T cells enriched from blood (not recorded which). The receptor source for this set is a woman aged 35 to 49 with acute COVID-19.

The chain recombines TRBV19 with TRBJ1-6; 9 nucleotides match TRBD1. J was trimmed by 13 bases and V by 3 bases; bases with no gene match: 13. Looked up from germline, CDR1 is LNHDA and CDR2 is SQIVND (reference sequence). CDR3 length: 16 amino acids. This CDR3 is CASSMVTGGRSYPLHF. The CDR3 region has the DNA TGTGCCAGTAGTATGGTTACAGGGGGCAGGTCATATCCCCTCCACTTT.

The J gene is TRBJ2-3, the V gene TRBV7-2; 7 bases line up with TRBD2. The germline gives CDR1 SGHTA, CDR2 FQGNSA. This CDR3 comprises 16 residues. V lost 4 bases, J lost 4 bases, and 11 bases stayed unmatched. The chain's CDR3 is CASSSLRLRGADTQYF. CDR3 coding DNA: TGTGCCAGCAGCTCACTGAGGCTTCGGGGGGCAGATACGCAGTATTTT.

V is TRBV5-1 and J is TRBJ1-2, with a possible D match to TRBD1 (5 bases). This CDR3 has 16 residues. Trimming removed 0 bases from V and 3 bases from J, with 15 bases in between. CDR1 SGHRS and CDR2 YFSETQ come from the germline V gene. The CDR3 DNA is TGCGCCAGCAGCTTGGTCTCCGGGGGGAAGGACTATGGCTACACCTTC. Protein sequence: CASSLVSGGKDYGYTF.

The chain recombines TRBV15 with TRBJ2-7, with TRBD2 as a possible D gene (5 bases). The V and J ends lost 1 base and 0 bases respectively, with 7 bases between them. This CDR3 has 14 amino acids. Per germline, CDR1 LNHNV and CDR2 YYDKDF (reference sequence). CDR3 loop: CATSRVTTSYEQYF. The CDR3, as DNA: TGTGCCACCAGCAGAGTGACTACCTCCTACGAGCAGTACTTC.

The rearrangement uses TRBV7-9 and TRBJ2-7; TRBD1 matches 8 bases. Unmatched junction bases numbered 7, after V lost 1 base and J lost 2 bases. This CDR3 is built from 16 residues. Per the germline V gene, CDR1 is SEHNR and CDR2 is FQNEAQ (reference sequence). The CDR3 nucleotides read TGTGCCAGCAGCTTAGTAGGGACAGGATTGACCTACGAGCAGTACTTC. Translation: CASSLVGTGLTYEQYF.

This clone has more than one count but fewer than ten. CDR3 in amino acids: CASQGLAGAHNYNEQFF. As DNA, the CDR3 is TGTGCTAGTCAGGGACTAGCGGGAGCGCACAACTACAATGAGCAGTTCTTC. V is TRBV12-5 and J is TRBJ2-1; 14 nucleotides line up with TRBD2. In germline, CDR1 is LGHNT, CDR2 FRNRAP. This CDR3 contains 17 residues. V trimming: 8 bases; J trimming: 3 bases; junction bases outside the gene matches: 9.

The chain couples TRBV4-1 to TRBJ2-1; 9 bases are a match to TRBD2. J gave up 8 bases and V 2 bases, and 10 bases lay outside the gene matches. CDR1 MGHRA and CDR2 YSYEKL come from the germline V gene. This CDR3 spans 16 amino acids. CDR3 loop: CASSQSLAGGRHEQFF. The DNA of the CDR3 is TGCGCCAGCAGCCAAAGCTTGGCGGGAGGGCGCCATGAGCAGTTCTTC.

This chain links TRBV2 with TRBJ1-2; D remains unclear. Germline CDR1 is SNHLY and CDR2 is FYNNEI. V lost 6 bases and J lost 8, with 16 bases in between. The CDR3 has 13 amino acids. Here the CDR3 DNA reads TGTGCCAGCAGAGGAGACCAGCAAAGGGGCTACACCTTC. Its translation: CASRGDQQRGYTF.

This clone was found a few times. The chain uses TRBV2 and TRBJ2-7, with 8 bases lining up with TRBD1. CDR1 and CDR2 from the germline V gene are SNHLY and FYNNEI. V lost 6 bases to trimming and J lost 4 bases; unmatched junction nucleotides: 14. The CDR3 has 16 residues. The CDR3 loop reads CASRETATGARYEQYF. CDR3 in DNA: TGTGCCAGCAGGGAGACTGCGACAGGGGCCCGTTACGAGCAGTACTTC.

This clone has more than one count but fewer than ten. The chain couples TRBV7-2 to TRBJ2-7; tentatively, D is TRBD1 (6 bases). CDR1 and CDR2 (germline): SGHTA, FQGNSA. Deletions cut 4 bases from V and 4 bases from J, with 14 bases between. CDR3 size: 14 residues. The CDR3 here is CASSSGAVLYEQYF. The CDR3 DNA is TGTGCCAGCAGCTCAGGGGCCGTACTTTACGAGCAGTACTTC.

The chain uses TRBV10-3 and TRBJ1-5; 8 bases map to TRBD1. CDR1 and CDR2 (germline): ENHRY, SYGVKD. The CDR3 runs to 14 residues. The V gene end was trimmed by 6 bases and the J gene end by 6 bases; junction bases not matched to a gene: 7. The CDR3 sequence: CAISTGTGLQPQHF. In DNA form, the CDR3 reads TGTGCCATCAGCACCGGGACAGGCCTTCAGCCCCAGCATTTT.

The chain links TRBV3-1 (or the pseudogene TRBV3-2) to TRBJ2-5, with TRBD2 matching over 14 bases. Germline values: CDR1 LGHDT, CDR2 YNNKEL (reference sequence). The ends lost 2 bases at V and 4 bases at J; junction bases unmatched: 9. The CDR3 covers 18 residues. The CDR3 here is CASSQILGLAGVAETQYF. In nucleotides, the CDR3 is TGTGCCAGCAGCCAAATACTGGGACTAGCGGGGGTCGCAGAGACCCAGTACTTC.

The V gene is TRBV5-1, the J gene TRBJ1-1, with D possibly matching TRBD1 (6 bases). The germline V gene encodes CDR1 SGHRS and CDR2 YFSETQ. CDR3 size: 14 residues. V was trimmed by 4 bases and J by 2 bases, leaving 12 bases between them. CDR3 region: CASSRMTGNTEAFF. CDR3 bases: TGCGCCAGCAGCCGAATGACAGGAAACACTGAAGCTTTCTTT.

This chain links TRBV19 with TRBJ1-2; TRBD1 might be the D (5 bases). V lost 0 bases to trimming and J lost 2 bases, with 10 bases between them. Germline V gene lookup returns CDR1 LNHDA and CDR2 SQIVND (reference sequence). This CDR3 region has 15 residues. The CDR3 spells CASSIDWGGNYGYTF. DNA of the CDR3: TGTGCCAGTAGTATAGATTGGGGGGGAAACTATGGCTACACCTTC.

The chain employs TRBV27 and TRBJ2-3; TRBD2 aligns across 8 bases. Germline CDR1 is MNHEY and CDR2 is SMNVEV (reference sequence). This CDR3 is 14 amino acids long. The V gene end was trimmed by 3 bases and the J gene end by 3 bases; junction bases not matched to a gene: 2. CDR3: CASSFERGTDTQYF. In nucleotides, the CDR3 is TGTGCCAGCAGTTTCGAGCGGGGGACAGATACGCAGTATTTT.